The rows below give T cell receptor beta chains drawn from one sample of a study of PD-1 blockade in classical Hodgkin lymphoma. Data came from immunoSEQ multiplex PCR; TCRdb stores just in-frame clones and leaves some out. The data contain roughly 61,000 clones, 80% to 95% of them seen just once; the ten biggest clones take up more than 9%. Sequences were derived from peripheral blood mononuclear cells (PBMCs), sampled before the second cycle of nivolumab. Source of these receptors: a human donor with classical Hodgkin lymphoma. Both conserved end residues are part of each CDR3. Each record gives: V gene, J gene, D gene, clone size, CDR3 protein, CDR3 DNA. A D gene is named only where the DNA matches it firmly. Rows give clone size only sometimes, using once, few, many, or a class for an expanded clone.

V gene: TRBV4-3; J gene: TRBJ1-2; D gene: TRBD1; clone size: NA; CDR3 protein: CASSQDLTGNYGYTF; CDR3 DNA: TGCGCCAGCAGCCAAGATCTGACAGGGAACTATGGCTACACCTTC
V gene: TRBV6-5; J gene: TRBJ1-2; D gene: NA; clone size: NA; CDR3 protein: CASSYVDRTYGYTF; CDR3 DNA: TGTGCCAGCAGTTACGTTGACAGGACCTATGGCTACACCTTC
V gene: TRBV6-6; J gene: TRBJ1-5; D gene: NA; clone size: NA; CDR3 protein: CASNPGPMGDQPQHF; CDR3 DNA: TGTGCCAGCAACCCGGGACCTATGGGGGATCAGCCCCAGCATTTT
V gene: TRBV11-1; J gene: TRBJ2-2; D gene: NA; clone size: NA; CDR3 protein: CASPRLATGELFF; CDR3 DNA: TGTGCCAGCCCCAGGCTGGCCACCGGGGAGCTGTTTTTT
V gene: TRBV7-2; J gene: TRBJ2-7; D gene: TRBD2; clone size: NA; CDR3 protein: CASSSHKREGPSSYEQYF; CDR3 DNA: TGTGCCAGCAGCTCGCATAAGCGGGAGGGCCCTAGCTCCTACGAGCAGTACTTC
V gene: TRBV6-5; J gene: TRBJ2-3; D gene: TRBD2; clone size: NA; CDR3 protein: CASSSGLAGFTDTQYF; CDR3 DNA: TGTGCCAGCAGTTCCGGACTAGCGGGGTTCACAGATACGCAGTATTTT
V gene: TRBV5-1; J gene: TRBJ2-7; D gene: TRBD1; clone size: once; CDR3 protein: CASQEGAGNEQYF; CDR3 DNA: TGCGCCAGCCAAGAGGGGGCCGGCAACGAGCAGTACTTC
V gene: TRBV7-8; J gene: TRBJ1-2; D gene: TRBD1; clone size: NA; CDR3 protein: CASSGDRQGDGYTF; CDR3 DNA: TGTGCCAGCAGCGGGGACAGGCAGGGGGATGGCTACACCTTC
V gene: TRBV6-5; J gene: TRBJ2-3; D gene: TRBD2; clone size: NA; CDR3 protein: CASIVPGGPPDTQYF; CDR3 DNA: TGTGCCAGCATCGTGCCGGGAGGGCCCCCAGATACGCAGTATTTT
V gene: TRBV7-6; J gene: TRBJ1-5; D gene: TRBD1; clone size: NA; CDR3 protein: CASSTGQGVGQPQHF; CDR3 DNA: TGTGCCAGCAGCACGGGACAGGGGGTGGGTCAGCCCCAGCATTTT
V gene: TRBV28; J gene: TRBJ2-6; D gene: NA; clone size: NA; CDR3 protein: CASSFPGPGANVLTF; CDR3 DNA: TGTGCCAGCAGTTTCCCCGGGCCCGGGGCCAACGTCCTGACTTTC
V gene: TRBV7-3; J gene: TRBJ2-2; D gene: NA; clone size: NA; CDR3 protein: CASSLRPGDLNTGELFF; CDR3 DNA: TGTGCCAGCAGCTTAAGGCCAGGAGACCTGAACACCGGGGAGCTGTTTTTT
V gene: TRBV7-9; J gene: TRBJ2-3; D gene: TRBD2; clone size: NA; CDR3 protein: CASSPGTSGTDTQYF; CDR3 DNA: TGTGCCAGCAGCCCCGGGACTAGCGGCACAGATACGCAGTATTTT
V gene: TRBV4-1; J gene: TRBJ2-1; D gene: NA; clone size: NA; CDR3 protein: CASSQEDSSYNEQFF; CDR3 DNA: TGCGCCAGCAGCCAAGAAGACAGCTCCTACAATGAGCAGTTCTTC
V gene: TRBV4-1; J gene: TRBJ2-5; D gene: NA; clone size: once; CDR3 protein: CASSQGQLGAYQETQYF; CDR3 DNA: TGCGCCAGCAGCCAAGGACAGTTGGGCGCTTACCAAGAGACCCAGTACTTC
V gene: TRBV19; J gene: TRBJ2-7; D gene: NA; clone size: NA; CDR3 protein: CASTRDSLDEQYF; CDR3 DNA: TGTGCCAGTACCAGAGACTCTTTAGACGAGCAGTACTTC
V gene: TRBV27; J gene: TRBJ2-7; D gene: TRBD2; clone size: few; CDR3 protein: CASSLAGGVEVEQYF; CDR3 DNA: TGTGCCAGCAGCTTAGCGGGAGGGGTTGAAGTCGAGCAGTACTTC
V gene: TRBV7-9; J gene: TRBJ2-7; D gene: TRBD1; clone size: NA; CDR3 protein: CASSRQGIHEQYF; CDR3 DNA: TGTGCCAGCAGCCGACAGGGGATCCACGAGCAGTACTTC
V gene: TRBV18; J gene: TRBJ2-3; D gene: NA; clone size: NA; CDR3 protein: CASSPPGLSTDTQYF; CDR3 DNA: TGTGCCAGCTCACCGCCTGGCCTCAGCACAGATACGCAGTATTTT
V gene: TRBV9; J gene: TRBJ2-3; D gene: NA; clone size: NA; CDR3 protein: CASSAPRSAGTDTQYF; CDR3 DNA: TGTGCCAGCAGCGCCCCCCGTAGCGCGGGGACAGATACGCAGTATTTT
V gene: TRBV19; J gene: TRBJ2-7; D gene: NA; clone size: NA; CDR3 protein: CASRGGYEQYF; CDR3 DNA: TGTGCCAGCAGGGGGGGGTACGAGCAGTACTTC
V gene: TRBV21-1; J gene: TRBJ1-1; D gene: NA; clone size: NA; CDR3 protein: CASSWDSIMNTEAFF; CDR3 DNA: TGTGCCAGCAGCTGGGACAGTATAATGAACACTGAAGCTTTCTTT
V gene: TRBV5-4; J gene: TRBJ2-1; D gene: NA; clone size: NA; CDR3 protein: CASSPSGVGEQFF; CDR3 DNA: TGTGCCAGCAGCCCATCTGGGGTGGGTGAGCAGTTCTTC
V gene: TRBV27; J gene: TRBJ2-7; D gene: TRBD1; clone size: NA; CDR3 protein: CASSSGTGSYPYEQYF; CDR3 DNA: TGTGCCAGCAGCTCAGGGACAGGGTCGTACCCCTACGAGCAGTACTTC
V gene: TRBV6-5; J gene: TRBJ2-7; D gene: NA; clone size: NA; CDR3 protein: CASSPAYGNYEQYF; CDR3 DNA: TGTGCCAGCAGTCCCGCGTATGGGAACTACGAGCAGTACTTC
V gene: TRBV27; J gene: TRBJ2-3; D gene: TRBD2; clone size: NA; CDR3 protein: CATTSRLARHTDTQYF; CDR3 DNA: TGTGCCACTACTTCCAGACTAGCGCGACACACAGATACGCAGTATTTT
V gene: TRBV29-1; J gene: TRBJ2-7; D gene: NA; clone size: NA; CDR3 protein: CTALKGADEQYF; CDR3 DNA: TGCACCGCTCTAAAAGGGGCGGACGAGCAGTACTTC
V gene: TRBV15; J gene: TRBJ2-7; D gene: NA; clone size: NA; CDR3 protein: CATSRDPTPLEQYF; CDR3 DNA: TGTGCCACCAGCAGAGATCCGACGCCTCTCGAGCAGTACTTC
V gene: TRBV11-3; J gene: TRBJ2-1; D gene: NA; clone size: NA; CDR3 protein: CASSFYSNEQFF; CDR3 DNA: TGTGCCAGCAGCTTCTATAGTAATGAGCAGTTCTTC